Presented here are 9 T cell receptor beta chains from one specimen sequenced in a study of blood T cell repertoires in COVID-19. Method: immunoSEQ multiplex PCR; TCRdb's copy keeps in-frame clones and lacks some. Of about 80,000 clones in the sample, more than 70% are singletons; the top ten hold 6% to 7.5%. Sample: peripheral blood. These TCRs come from a woman of 80 years or more with acute or convalescent COVID-19.

This chain uses TRBV4-2 with TRBJ1-6, with 10 bases that match TRBD1. Germline values: CDR1 LGHNA, CDR2 YNFKEQ. V shed 6 bases, J shed 10 bases, and the junction held 9 bases outside the gene matches. CDR3 length equals 15 residues. This CDR3 is CASRRQGAEFSPLHF. DNA for the CDR3: TGTGCCAGCAGACGACAGGGGGCCGAATTCTCACCCCTCCACTTT.

The chain couples TRBV2 to TRBJ1-2, with 11 bases matching TRBD1. CDR3 length equals 14 residues. The V gene end was trimmed by 4 bases and the J gene end by 7 bases; junction bases not matched to a gene: 5. Germline lookup yields CDR1 SNHLY and CDR2 FYNNEI. The CDR3 loop reads CASSVGQGGPGYTF. In DNA form, the CDR3 reads TGTGCCAGCAGTGTGGGACAGGGGGGACCTGGCTACACCTTC.

The chain uses TRBV6-1 and TRBJ2-1; the D gene is possibly TRBD1 (5 bases). Germline V gene sequence: CDR1 MNHNS, CDR2 SASEGT. Trimming removed 5 bases at V and 0 bases at J, with 11 bases between. This CDR3 comprises 15 residues. Here the CDR3 reads CASSSRVSSYNEQFF. The CDR3 bases are TGTGCCAGCAGTTCCAGGGTGAGCTCCTACAATGAGCAGTTCTTC.

The CDR3 reads CASSLYHSDQPQHF. In nucleotides, the CDR3 is TGTGCCAGCAGCTTGTATCACAGTGATCAGCCCCAGCATTTT. The chain combines TRBV5-8 with TRBJ1-5; D gene ambiguous. This CDR3 is 14 amino acids long. V lost 1 base, J lost 5 bases, and 10 bases lay in between. Germline assignment: CDR1 SGHTS and CDR2 YDEGEE.

The chain joins TRBV29-1 to TRBJ2-5; 7 bases are a match to TRBD2. From germline, CDR1 is SQVTM and CDR2 ANQGSEA. This CDR3 has 13 residues. Germline trimming cut 1 base from V and 5 bases from J; bases unmatched to any gene: 4. The DNA of the CDR3 is TGCAGCGTTGAAGTTTGGGGGGGGGAGACCCAGTACTTC. Amino acid sequence: CSVEVWGGETQYF. Full variable domain (remainder filled in from reference TRBV29-1 and TRBJ2-5): SAVISQKPSRDICQRGTSLTIQCQVDSQVTMMFWYRQQPGQSLTLIATANQGSEATYESGFVIDKFPISRPNLTFSTLTVSNMSPEDSSIYLCSVEVWGGETQYFGPGTRLLVL.

Only a few counts were recorded for this clone. V and J are TRBV5-1 and TRBJ2-7, with a possible D match to TRBD2 (5 bases). This CDR3 is built from 14 residues. Germline CDR1 is SGHRS and CDR2 is YFSETQ. Trimming took off 4 bases at V and 1 base at J, with 12 bases between the two ends. CDR3 bases: TGCGCCAGCAGCCCCCCCCGAGGGTCCTACGAGCAGTACTTC. Protein: CASSPPRGSYEQYF.

The rearrangement uses TRBV19 and TRBJ1-2, with a weak D call TRBD1 (5 bases). Germline V lookup: CDR1 LNHDA, CDR2 SQIVND (reference sequence). This CDR3 has 13 residues. V was pared by 5 bases and J by 0 bases, with 7 bases between. As DNA, the CDR3 is TGTGCCAGTAGTCAACAGGCTAACTATGGCTACACCTTC. It yields the protein CASSQQANYGYTF.

The chain is built from TRBV28 and TRBJ1-1; the D is unclear. Germline loops: CDR1 MDHEN, CDR2 SYDVKM. Trimming shortened V by 6 bases and J by 6 bases, and 11 bases separated the two germline ends. The CDR3 loop spans 12 amino acids. In nucleotides, the CDR3 is TGTGCCAGCAGCCCCTTGAGGGCTGAAGCTTTCTTT. As protein: CASSPLRAEAFF.

This rearrangement joins TRBV25-1 to TRBJ1-4; 10 nucleotides align to TRBD1. The CDR3 is 17 residues long. V shed 4 bases and J 7 bases; nucleotides not matched to a gene: 12. Germline V gene sequence: CDR1 MGHDK, CDR2 SYGVNS. Here the CDR3 reads CASSGRGQGLQTEKLFF. CDR3 coding DNA: TGTGCCAGCAGTGGCCGGGGACAGGGGCTTCAAACTGAAAAACTGTTTTTT.